This T cell receptor beta chain was obtained from a study of a mutant IDH1 vaccine in newly diagnosed glioma. The time point: week 5, during vaccination. In the vaccine, a single dose held 300 ug of the mutant IDH1 20-mer peptide, along with topical imiquimod. Points on this clone: Its specificity is unknown.

The trim removed 6 bases at V and 4 bases at J, leaving 8 bases unmatched. CDR1 and CDR2 from the germline V gene are LNHDA and SQIVND (reference sequence). This CDR3 is 14 amino acids long. Sequenced by immunoSEQ multiplex PCR; TCRdb stores in-frame clones only, minus some. The sample consists of under 30,000 clones, 75% to 80% of them appearing once. The sample consisted of PBMCs, taken from a glioma patient whose treatment included an IDH1 peptide vaccine. The rearrangement uses TRBV19 and TRBJ1-2, with 7 nucleotides matching TRBD1. The sequence was obtained from a man between 40 and 49 years old with glioma. CDR3 sequence reads: CASRVAGTVYGYTF. In nucleotides, the CDR3 is TGTGCCAGTAGAGTCGCCGGGACAGTCTATGGCTACACCTTC.